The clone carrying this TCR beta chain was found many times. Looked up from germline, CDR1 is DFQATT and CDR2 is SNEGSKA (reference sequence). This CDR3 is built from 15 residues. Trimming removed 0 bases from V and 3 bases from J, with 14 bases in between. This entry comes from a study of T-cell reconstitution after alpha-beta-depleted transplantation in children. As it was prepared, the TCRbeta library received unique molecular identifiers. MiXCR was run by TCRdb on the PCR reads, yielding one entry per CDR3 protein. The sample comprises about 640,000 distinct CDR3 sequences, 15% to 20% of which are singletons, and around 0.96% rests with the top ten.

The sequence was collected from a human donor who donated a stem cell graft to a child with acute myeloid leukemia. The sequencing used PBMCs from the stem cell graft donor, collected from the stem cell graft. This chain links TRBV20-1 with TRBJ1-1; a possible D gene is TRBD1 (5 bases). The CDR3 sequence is CSARDLDSRHTEAFF. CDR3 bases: TGCAGTGCTAGAGATCTCGACAGTAGGCACACTGAAGCTTTCTTT.